This T cell receptor (beta chain) was sequenced during a study of blood T cell repertoires in COVID-19. Study-wide background: Spain, Italy and the United States supplied samples that represented acute and convalescent COVID-19.

The germline V gene has CDR1 LGHDT and CDR2 YNNKEL (reference sequence). The germline V and J ends were trimmed by 2 bases and 6 bases, with 16 bases remaining between them. The CDR3 has 16 residues. In the study's own analysis: Estimated nucleated cell counts came from reference gene primer amplification. Profiled with immunoSEQ multiplex PCR; TCRdb holds only in-frame clones, not every one. That table gives V, J and clone size, and the DNA gave D and trimming. The sample shows about 36,000 clones, 85% of them seen only once. The receptor was isolated from a human donor in a cohort sampled during active COVID-19. This chain uses TRBV3-1 (or the pseudogene TRBV3-2) with TRBJ2-2; D is perhaps TRBD1 (6 bases). The sample consisted of peripheral blood. The CDR3 DNA reads as TGTGCCAGCAGCCAAAGGAACAGGGTACGGTCCGGGGAGCTGTTTTTT. This translates into CASSQRNRVRSGELFF.